This entry lists 14 T cell receptor beta chains sequenced from one sample in a study of blood T cell repertoires in COVID-19. Libraries were prepared by immunoSEQ multiplex PCR; TCRdb keeps only in-frame clonotypes and omits some of them. The sample includes around 300,000 clones, 65% to 90% of them seen just once. Sample: peripheral blood. The origin of the receptors is a human donor in a cohort sampled during active COVID-19.

The chain uses TRBV3-1 (or the pseudogene TRBV3-2) and TRBJ1-2; D is perhaps TRBD1 (6 bases). Per germline, CDR1 LGHDT and CDR2 YNNKEL (reference sequence). The CDR3 runs 17 residues. The V end lost 0 bases, the J end lost 1 base, and 15 bases lay between the germline ends. Here the CDR3 DNA reads TGTGCCAGCAGCCAAGATGGGGGCTTACAGGGTAACTATGGCTACACCTTC. Its translation is CASSQDGGLQGNYGYTF.

The chain carries TRBV18 and TRBJ1-3; tentative D call: TRBD1 (5 bases). V shed 5 bases and J shed 0 bases, with 17 bases lying between them. Per germline, CDR1 KGHSH and CDR2 LQKENI. The CDR3 runs to 17 residues. The CDR3 protein is CASSTQSRQISGNTIYF. The CDR3 DNA is TGTGCCAGCTCAACGCAATCACGACAGATCTCTGGAAACACCATATATTTT.

V and J are TRBV30 and TRBJ2-5, with 11 bases that match TRBD2. The V gene's germline CDR1 is GTSNPN and CDR2 SVGIG (reference sequence). After removal of 1 base from V and 3 bases from J, the junction contained 4 bases not matched to a gene. The CDR3 sequence is 15 residues long. For the CDR3, the DNA is TGTGCCTGGAGTGGGGGGACTAGCGGTAAAGAGACCCAGTACTTC. This translates into CAWSGGTSGKETQYF.

The CDR3 loop is CASSLRPGGLGNQPQHF. CDR3 bases: TGTGCCAGCAGCTTGCGGCCGGGGGGATTGGGGAATCAGCCCCAGCATTTT. This rearrangement joins TRBV5-6 to TRBJ1-5; a possible D gene is TRBD1 (5 bases). Looked up from germline, CDR1 is SGHDT and CDR2 is YYEEEE. Trimming cost V 1 base and J 4 bases, with 18 bases left between them. The CDR3 contains 17 residues.

The chain couples TRBV7-2 to TRBJ1-3; TRBD1 matches 8 bases. CDR3 size: 15 residues. V was clipped by 2 bases and J by 2 bases; unmatched bases: 2. Germline CDR1 SGHTA, CDR2 FQGNSA. The CDR3 sequence is CASSLTGGPGNTIYF. CDR3 DNA: TGTGCCAGCAGCTTAACAGGGGGGCCTGGAAACACCATATATTTT.

This rearrangement joins TRBV5-6 to TRBJ2-7, with D maybe TRBD1 (6 bases). Germline CDR1 and CDR2: SGHDT and YYEEEE. The CDR3 runs to 14 residues. Trimming shortened V by 4 bases and J by 4 bases, and 15 bases separated the two germline ends. The chain's CDR3 is CASSPRDTLYEQYF. The CDR3 coding sequence is TGTGCCAGCAGCCCCCGGGACACCCTGTACGAGCAGTACTTC. The full variable domain, with the rest looked up from reference TRBV5-6 and TRBJ2-7, is DAGVTQSPTHLIKTRGQQVTLRCSPKSGHDTVSWYQQALGQGPQFIFQYYEEEERQRGNFPDRFSGHQFPNYSSELNVNALLLGDSALYLCASSPRDTLYEQYFGPGTRLTVT.

V is TRBV14 and J is TRBJ1-2, with 7 bases matching TRBD1. Germline V gene lookup returns CDR1 SGHDN and CDR2 FVKESK. Losses at the gene ends were 4 bases for V and 6 bases for J; bases not matched to a gene: 8. The CDR3 sequence is 14 residues long. The CDR3 loop is CASSPSPGGHGYTF. CDR3 bases: TGTGCCAGCAGCCCCTCACCAGGGGGGCATGGCTACACCTTC.

This chain joins TRBV6-5 and TRBJ2-1, with D possibly TRBD1 on 6 matching bases. CDR3 size: 12 residues. Germline V gene lookup returns CDR1 MNHEY and CDR2 SVGAGI. The germline V and J ends were trimmed by 6 bases and 5 bases, with 8 bases remaining between them. This CDR3 reads CASSTGNNEQFF. Here the CDR3 DNA reads TGTGCCAGCAGCACAGGGAACAATGAGCAGTTCTTC.

This rearrangement joins TRBV27 to TRBJ1-3; D perhaps matches TRBD1 (5 bases). V lost 6 bases and J lost 3, with 12 bases in between. The germline gives CDR1 MNHEY, CDR2 SMNVEV (reference sequence). This CDR3 is built from 14 residues. The CDR3 sequence is CASRGPDSGNTIYF. DNA of the CDR3: TGTGCCAGCAGGGGCCCCGACAGTGGAAACACCATATATTTT.

The V and J genes are TRBV5-1 and TRBJ1-6, with TRBD1 matching 7 bases. V gave up 5 bases and J gave up 10 bases; unmatched junction bases: 12. This CDR3 is 15 amino acids long. Germline loops: CDR1 SGHRS, CDR2 YFSETQ. The DNA of the CDR3 is TGCGCCAGCAGTTTTGAGGGACAGAAGGTATCACCCCTCCACTTT. Encoded protein: CASSFEGQKVSPLHF.

This clone has just a few counts. This chain connects TRBV7-9 to TRBJ2-3; D not certain. Trimming removed 1 base at V and 12 bases at J, with 11 bases between. The germline V gene has CDR1 SEHNR and CDR2 FQNEAQ (reference sequence). The CDR3 is 12 residues long. This CDR3 is CASSLDLRIQYF. CDR3 bases: TGTGCCAGCAGCTTAGATCTACGAATTCAGTATTTT.

This rearrangement joins TRBV6-1 to TRBJ1-3; possible D gene TRBD1, 6 bases. V was pared by 1 base and J by 4 bases, with 11 bases between. Germline loops: CDR1 MNHNS, CDR2 SASEGT. The CDR3 sequence is 15 residues long. In nucleotides, the CDR3 is TGTGCCAGCAGTGAAGTCCAGGGGACAGGAAACACCATATATTTT. Encoded protein: CASSEVQGTGNTIYF.

The V and J genes are TRBV10-1 and TRBJ2-3, with 12 bases matching TRBD2. The CDR3 is 17 amino acids. Germline CDR1 reads WNHNN; CDR2 reads SYGVQD (reference sequence). V lost 6 bases to trimming and J lost 2 bases; unmatched junction nucleotides: 9. CDR3 coding DNA: TGCGCCAGCAGCGGTAGGCTAGCGGGGGGGGACACAGATACGCAGTATTTT. This encodes CASSGRLAGGDTDTQYF.

The V gene is TRBV11-2, the J gene TRBJ1-5, with D possibly matching TRBD1 (6 bases). Germline values: CDR1 SGHAT, CDR2 FQNNGV. The CDR3 is 13 residues long. Trimming cost V 5 bases and J 3 bases, with 8 bases left between them. CDR3 coding DNA: TGTGCCAGCAGCCGGGACAACAATCAGCCCCAGCATTTT. This translates into CASSRDNNQPQHF.